This TCR beta chain was documented in a study of response to subunit inactivated influenza vaccine. Whole-study findings and limits: Seasonal influenza vaccination, on each occasion, was suggested by the authors to recruit few new T cells.

This clonotype was seen a handful of times. No antigen is known for it. TCRdb re-analysed the RT-PCR reads in MiXCR, keeping a single row per CDR3 protein. Here the sample spans 550,000 to 800,000 distinct CDR3 sequences, 15% to 19% being singletons. The CDR3 extends over 13 amino acids. Looked up from germline, CDR1 is MDHEN and CDR2 is SYDVKM. V was trimmed by 8 bases and J by 4 bases, leaving 14 bases between them. The origin of this receptor is a man aged 50-59 years who received an inactivated influenza vaccine. The material sequenced was PBMCs from blood, taken 11 to 12 days after vaccination. This chain links TRBV28 with TRBJ2-5; D remains unclear. CDR3 in DNA: TGTGCCAGCTCAACACGCCTGAGAGAGACCCAGTACTTC. This encodes CASSTRLRETQYF.